This T cell receptor beta chain was identified during a study of beta chain features in type 1 diabetes. Whole-study context: Across every sample, around 98 million sorted cells were examined in total.

J gave up 8 bases and V 6 bases, and 11 bases lay outside the gene matches. The CDR3 contains 15 residues. Germline V gene lookup returns CDR1 SNHLY and CDR2 FYNNEI. The investigators reverse transcribed all of the isolated RNA, so they sequenced expressed TCRB transcripts. The assay was immunoSEQ multiplex PCR, and TCRdb's table has in-frame clones only and misses some. The sample yields about 230,000 clones, 9% to 10% seen once. The rearrangement joins TRBV2 to TRBJ2-1; 9 bases map to TRBD2. Sequences were obtained from naive CD4+ T cells from blood. The receptor comes from a woman aged 18 to 35 in good health. For the CDR3, the DNA is TGTGCCAGCAGACCTCAGGGACTAGCCAGCTATGAGCAGTTCTTC. Protein product: CASRPQGLASYEQFF.